Here is one T cell receptor beta chain with its context. In the original workflow: Cell counts per sample came from amplifying reference gene primers. Produced via immunoSEQ multiplex PCR; TCRdb's table is partial and in-frame only. V and J calls and clone size are as listed in that table; D and trimming were resolved from the DNA. The data show 300,000 to 450,000 clones, around 87% seen once. These data come from a study of blood T cell repertoires in COVID-19. Background on the study: COVID-19 samples from acute and convalescent phases originated in the United States, Italy and Spain. PBMCs, B-cell-depleted T cells, or T cells provided the cDNA or gDNA that made up the material.

It was during active infection that Seattle patients were enrolled and then longitudinally followed. CDR1 SGHAT and CDR2 FQNNGV come from the germline V gene. The junction had 3 bases not matched to a gene; V was cut back by 2 bases and J by 1 base. The CDR3 sequence is 16 residues long. The material sequenced was peripheral blood. The chain has TRBV11-2 and TRBJ2-2, with 8 nucleotides matching TRBD2. This TCR came from an older woman with COVID-19, enrolled during active disease. The CDR3 loop is CASSLIAGLNTGELFF. In nucleotides, the CDR3 is TGTGCCAGCAGCTTAATAGCGGGGTTGAACACCGGGGAGCTGTTTTTT. The full variable domain, in which reference TRBV11-2 and TRBJ2-2 provide the parts outside the CDR3, is EAGVAQSPRYKIIEKRQSVAFWCNPISGHATLYWYQQILGQGPKLLIQFQNNGVVDDSQLPKDRFSAERLKGVDSTLKIQPAKLEDSAVYLCASSLIAGLNTGELFFGEGSRLTVL.